One and the same sample provided the 7 T cell receptor beta chains below, sequenced in a study of blood T cell repertoires in COVID-19. The protocol was immunoSEQ multiplex PCR, while the TCRdb copy is restricted to in-frame clones and leaves out a portion. The sample contains 15,000 to 20,000 clones, roughly 87% of which appear only once. Specimen: peripheral blood. The receptors shown here come from a man aged 55-75 years with active COVID-19.

The chain couples TRBV11-3 to TRBJ2-6; a weak D match, TRBD1 (5 bases). V lost 8 bases, J lost 0 bases, and 8 bases lay in between. The CDR3 sequence is 14 residues long. From germline, CDR1 is SGHNT and CDR2 YENEEA. CDR3 protein: CASSRVSGANVLTF. For the CDR3, the DNA is TGTGCCAGCTCCAGGGTCTCTGGGGCCAACGTCCTGACTTTC.

The chain uses TRBV7-3 and TRBJ2-5; 9 bases agree with TRBD2. The germline gives CDR1 SGHTA, CDR2 FQGTGA. This CDR3 contains 18 residues. The junction had 14 bases not matched to a gene; V was cut back by 4 bases and J by 2 bases. In DNA, the CDR3 is TGTGCCAGCAGCTCCCACTCCGGGACTAGCAGACTACAAGAGACCCAGTACTTC. The encoded protein is CASSSHSGTSRLQETQYF. The full variable domain, rest sourced from reference TRBV7-3 and TRBJ2-5, is GAGVSQTPSNKVTEKGKYVELRCDPISGHTALYWYRQSLGQGPEFLIYFQGTGAADDSGLPNDRFFAVRPEGSVSTLKIQRTERGDSAVYLCASSSHSGTSRLQETQYFGPGTRLLVL.

The CDR3 reads CASSDVQSRQPQHF. The CDR3 nucleotides read TGTGCCAGCAGTGATGTCCAGTCCCGTCAGCCCCAGCATTTT. V is TRBV6-1 and J is TRBJ1-5; D call uncertain. The length of the CDR3 is 14 residues. CDR1 and CDR2 (germline): MNHNS, SASEGT. Trimming stripped 3 bases from V and 6 bases from J, with 12 bases between.

This chain's CDR3 is CASSIGGNGRGEAFF. CDR3 coding DNA: TGTGCCAGTAGTATTGGAGGGAATGGGCGCGGTGAAGCTTTCTTT. The gene calls are TRBV19 and TRBJ1-1, with D hard to call. V was shortened by 3 bases and J by 7 bases, with 18 bases between the two germline ends. This CDR3 spans 15 amino acids. The germline V gene encodes CDR1 LNHDA and CDR2 SQIVND (reference sequence). Drawing the rest from reference TRBV19 and TRBJ1-1, the complete variable domain is DGGITQSPKYLFRKEGQNVTLSCEQNLNHDAMYWYRQDPGQGLRLIYYSQIVNDFQKGDIAEGYSVSREKKESFPLTVTSAQKNPTAFYLCASSIGGNGRGEAFFGQGTRLTVV.

J is TRBJ1-2 and V is TRBV25-1; 7 bases match TRBD1. The CDR3 runs to 13 residues. With 7 bases clipped from V and 8 bases from J, the junction kept 10 bases outside the gene matches. The germline gives CDR1 MGHDK, CDR2 SYGVNS. The CDR3 sequence is CASTGDRTGGYTF. The CDR3, as DNA: TGTGCCAGCACCGGAGACAGGACAGGCGGCTACACCTTC.

This clone has a single count. CDR3 in DNA: TGTGCCAGCAGACCGCAGGGGGAACACTATGGCTACACCTTC. It codes for CASRPQGEHYGYTF. This chain connects TRBV28 to TRBJ1-2, with 7 positions matching TRBD1. Germline V gene lookup returns CDR1 MDHEN and CDR2 SYDVKM. With V trimmed by 6 bases and J by 3 bases, 7 bases remained unmatched. CDR3 size: 14 residues.

This CDR3 reads CASSSSTGLEQYF. The CDR3 DNA reads TGCGCCAGCAGCTCGTCGACAGGGCTCGAGCAGTACTTC. This chain connects TRBV5-1 to TRBJ2-7; the match to TRBD1 covers 7 bases. The CDR3 length is 13 residues. V shed 3 bases, J shed 6 bases, and the junction held 6 bases outside the gene matches. Germline lookup yields CDR1 SGHRS and CDR2 YFSETQ.